The T cell receptor (beta chain) described here comes from a study of blood T cell repertoires in COVID-19. As to this clone: The sample contains more than one DNA sequence encoding this CDR3.

Clones were read by immunoSEQ multiplex PCR, and TCRdb kept only the in-frame ones, dropping some. The sample consists of about 170,000 clones, about 87% of them appearing once. This CDR3 is built from 16 residues. Germline-derived CDR1 and CDR2 are SGHDN and FVKESK. V lost 0 bases, J lost 8 bases, and 11 bases stayed unmatched. Sequencing input: peripheral blood. This TCR derives from a man in his sixties with acute or convalescent COVID-19. The chain uses TRBV14 and TRBJ1-2, with 8 bases matching TRBD1. The CDR3 nucleotides are TGTGCCAGCAGCCAAGAAAGGGGACAGGTGGCTAGCGGCTACACCTTC. Protein: CASSQERGQVASGYTF. The entire variable domain, with the rest obtained from reference TRBV14 and TRBJ1-2, is as follows: EAGVTQFPSHSVIEKGQTVTLRCDPISGHDNLYWYRRVMGKEIKFLLHFVKESKQDESGMPNNRFLAERTGGTYSTLKVQPAELEDSGVYFCASSQERGQVASGYTFGSGTRLTVV.